Following are 10 T cell receptor beta chains from one sample sequenced in a study of identical twins. MiXCR, applied by TCRdb to the 5' RACE reads, yields one record per CDR3 protein. The sample lists under 250,000 distinct CDR3 sequences, approximately 7.3% occurring once. These records were also assigned to another study, of yellow fever vaccine responses in identical twins.

Material: CD8+ T cells sorted from blood. The receptors were gathered from a woman under 30 in good health.

The chain couples TRBV7-2 to TRBJ2-1; 7 bases line up with TRBD2. The germline V gene has CDR1 SGHTA and CDR2 FQGNSA. This CDR3 is built from 15 residues. V lost 1 base, J lost 4 bases, and 4 bases stayed unmatched. DNA for the CDR3: TGTGCCAGCAGCTTAGGTAGCGGGTTTTACAATGAGCAGTTCTTC. Protein: CASSLGSGFYNEQFF.

J is TRBJ1-2 and V is TRBV7-8, with no clear D. The germline V and J ends were trimmed by 4 bases and 4 bases, with 10 bases remaining between them. Germline V gives CDR1 SGHVS, CDR2 FQNEAQ. The CDR3 sequence is 13 residues long. In DNA, the CDR3 is TGTGCCAGCAGCTCAGACAATCTCTATGGCTACACCTTC. This codes for CASSSDNLYGYTF. Filled out from reference TRBV7-8 and TRBJ1-2, the complete variable domain reads GAGVSQSPRYKVAKRGQDVALRCDPISGHVSLFWYQQALGQGPEFLTYFQNEAQLDKSGLPSDRFFAERPEGSVSTLKIQRTQQEDSAVYLCASSSDNLYGYTFGSGTRLTVV.

This clonotype was picked up many times. The J gene is TRBJ2-7, the V gene TRBV5-6; no reliable D call. Trimming cost V 3 bases and J 0 bases, with 16 bases left between them. Germline CDR1 reads SGHDT; CDR2 reads YYEEEE. This CDR3 comprises 16 residues. The DNA for the CDR3 is TGTGCCAGCAGCTCCCCCCCAGGCGGAAGCTCCTACGAGCAGTACGTC. It encodes CASSSPPGGSSYEQYV.

This clonotype was detected a few times. The rearrangement links TRBV9 to TRBJ2-7, with D possibly matching TRBD1 (5 bases). V was trimmed by 0 bases and J by 3 bases, leaving 10 bases between them. The CDR3 covers 14 residues. Germline lookup yields CDR1 SGDLS and CDR2 YYNGEE. CDR3 sequence (DNA): TGTGCCAGCAGCGTAGGGATAGGGGACTACGAGCAGTACTTC. Its protein product is CASSVGIGDYEQYF. Filled out from reference TRBV9 and TRBJ2-7, the complete variable domain reads DSGVTQTPKHLITATGQRVTLRCSPRSGDLSVYWYQQSLDQGLQFLIQYYNGEERAKGNILERFSAQQFPDLHSELNLSSLELGDSALYFCASSVGIGDYEQYFGPGTRLTVT.

There are many counts of this clonotype. The CDR3 bases are TGTGCCGGACGCGTCGGGACCGACTCCGGGGAGCTGTTTTTT. Translating it yields CAGRVGTDSGELFF. The chain combines TRBV2 with TRBJ2-2; D is perhaps TRBD1 or TRBD2 (5 bases each). This CDR3 is 14 amino acids long. Germline V lookup: CDR1 SNHLY, CDR2 FYNNEI. V lost 11 bases to trimming and J lost 6 bases, with 19 bases between them.

This clonotype was observed at least ten times. The chain combines TRBV29-1 with TRBJ2-2; possibly TRBD1 or TRBD2 for D (6 bases each). V was cut by 7 bases and J by 5 bases, with 14 bases left in between. CDR1 and CDR2 from the germline V gene are SQVTM and ANQGSEA. The CDR3 is 13 amino acids. The CDR3 nucleotides read TGCAGCGGCTGGGGGGCGCGAACCGGGGAGCTGTTTTTT. Residues: CSGWGARTGELFF.

The table lists this clonotype with many counts. The chain employs TRBV5-1 and TRBJ1-2, with 7 bases fitting TRBD1. The CDR3 has 16 amino acids. Losses at the gene ends were 4 bases for V and 3 bases for J; bases not matched to a gene: 12. Germline CDR1 and CDR2: SGHRS and YFSETQ. The CDR3 sequence: CASSAIPGQPYYGYTF. DNA of the CDR3: TGCGCCAGCAGCGCAATACCGGGACAGCCTTACTATGGCTACACCTTC.

This clonotype was recorded a few times. V gene TRBV4-1 combines with J gene TRBJ2-2; TRBD1 matches at 9 bases. Unmatched junction bases numbered 8, after V lost 8 bases and J lost 7 bases. Germline loops: CDR1 MGHRA, CDR2 YSYEKL. The CDR3 has 14 amino acids. The CDR3 protein is CASGGQGRGGELFF. CDR3 coding DNA: TGCGCCAGCGGGGGACAGGGTCGGGGCGGGGAGCTGTTTTTT.

This chain joins TRBV11-2 and TRBJ2-1; 12 bases line up with TRBD2. CDR3 length equals 14 residues. With V trimmed by 4 bases and J by 7 bases, 2 bases remained unmatched. Germline V lookup: CDR1 SGHAT, CDR2 FQNNGV. The CDR3 nucleotides are TGTGCCAGCAGCTCCGGACTAGCGGGGAATGAGCAGTTCTTC. Protein: CASSSGLAGNEQFF.

This chain connects TRBV7-6 to TRBJ2-3, with D possibly called TRBD1 or TRBD2 (5 bases each). Germline V CDR1 and CDR2: SGHVS, FNYEAQ. V was clipped by 7 bases and J by 3 bases, with 14 bases between them. CDR3 size: 14 residues. The CDR3 bases are TGTGCCAGCACCCTCCTGGGGGATACAGATACGCAGTATTTT. This gives the protein CASTLLGDTDTQYF.